This T cell receptor beta chain was found in a study of cytomegalovirus exposure and HLA in healthy donors. Study findings and constraints: The authors enumerated some 160 TCR beta chains as linked to cytomegalovirus. Through in vitro validation, a few CMV-associated chains were shown to be specific for CMV antigens.

About this clone: The antigen is unknown.

The PCR had 60 Vbeta and 13 Jbeta primers. Assay: immunoSEQ multiplex PCR; the TCRdb copy retains only in-frame clones and omits some. The sample lists about 140,000 clones, approximately 80% occurring once. This CDR3 spans 14 amino acids. Germline CDR1 MNHNS, CDR2 SASEGT. V lost 4 bases to trimming and J lost 1 base, with 8 bases between them. V is TRBV6-1 and J is TRBJ2-1; maybe TRBD2 (5 bases). The sequenced material came from PBMCs. The TCR comes from a male donor in good health and CMV-seronegative. Here the CDR3 reads CASSGGSSYNEQFF. In DNA, the CDR3 is TGTGCCAGCAGTGGAGGGTCTTCCTACAATGAGCAGTTCTTC.